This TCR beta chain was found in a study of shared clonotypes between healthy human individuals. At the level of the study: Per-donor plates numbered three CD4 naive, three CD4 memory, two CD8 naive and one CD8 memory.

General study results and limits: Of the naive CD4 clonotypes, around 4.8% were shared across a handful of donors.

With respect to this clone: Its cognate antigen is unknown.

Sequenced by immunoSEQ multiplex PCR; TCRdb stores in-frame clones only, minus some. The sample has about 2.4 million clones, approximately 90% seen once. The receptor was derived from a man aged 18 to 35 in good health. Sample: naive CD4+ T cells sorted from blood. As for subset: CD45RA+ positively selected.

The CDR3 DNA sequence: TGCGCCAGCAGCTTACCTAGCGGGAGGGGCTACAATGAGCAGTTCTTC. Translation gives CASSLPSGRGYNEQFF. V and J are TRBV5-1 and TRBJ2-1, with TRBD2 identical over 12 bases. There are 16 residues in the CDR3. With 2 bases clipped from V and 3 bases from J, the junction kept 3 bases outside the gene matches. Germline V gene lookup returns CDR1 SGHRS and CDR2 YFSETQ.